This TCR beta chain was found in a study of blood T cells in healthy people across ages. V shed 4 bases and J 2 bases; nucleotides not matched to a gene: 9. The CDR3 loop spans 15 amino acids. CDR1 is DFQATT and CDR2 is SNEGSKA in the germline V gene (reference sequence). The use of a sample-barcoded 5' primer and a J-beta primer mix characterized a second PCR of about 6 to 11 cycles. TCRdb analysed the 5' RACE reads with MiXCR anew, one entry per CDR3 protein. The sample holds 1.5 million to 2 million distinct CDR3 sequences, roughly 28% seen once. The V call is TRBV20-1, the J call TRBJ2-3, with 7 bases that match TRBD2. The sample comprised blood. This TCR came from a woman in her 30s in good health. CDR3 in amino acids: CSAKRDQRHTDTQYF. The CDR3 DNA reads TGCAGTGCTAAGCGGGACCAGCGCCACACAGATACGCAGTATTTT.